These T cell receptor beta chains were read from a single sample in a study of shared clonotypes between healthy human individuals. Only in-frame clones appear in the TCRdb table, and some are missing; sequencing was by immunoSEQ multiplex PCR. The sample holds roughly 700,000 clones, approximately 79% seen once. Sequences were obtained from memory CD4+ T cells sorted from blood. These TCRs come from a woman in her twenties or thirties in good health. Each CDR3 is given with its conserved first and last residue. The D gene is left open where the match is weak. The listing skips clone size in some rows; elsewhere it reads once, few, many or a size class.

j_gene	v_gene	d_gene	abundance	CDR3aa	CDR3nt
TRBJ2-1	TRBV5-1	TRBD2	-	CASSQTAGLAANEQFF	TGCGCCAGCAGCCAGACGGCGGGACTAGCCGCCAATGAGCAGTTCTTC
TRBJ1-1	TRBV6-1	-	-	CASIGHSEAFF	TGTGCCAGTATAGGACACTCTGAAGCTTTCTTT
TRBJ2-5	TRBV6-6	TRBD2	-	CASRLAGDETQYF	TGTGCCAGCAGACTAGCGGGAGACGAGACCCAGTACTTC
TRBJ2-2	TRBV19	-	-	CASGTANTGELFF	TGTGCATCCGGGACTGCGAACACCGGGGAGCTGTTTTTT
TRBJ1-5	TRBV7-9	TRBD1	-	CASSLEQGNQKRPQHF	TGTGCCAGCAGCTTAGAACAGGGGAATCAGAAACGGCCCCAGCATTTT
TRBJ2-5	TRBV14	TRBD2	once	CASSQTGLAGGWQETQYF	TGTGCCAGCAGCCAGACCGGACTAGCGGGAGGGTGGCAAGAGACCCAGTACTTC
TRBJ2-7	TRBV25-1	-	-	CASSEYPASYEQYF	TGTGCCAGCAGTGAATATCCCGCCTCCTACGAGCAGTACTTC
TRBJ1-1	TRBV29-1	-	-	CSVEAQQNTEAFF	TGCAGCGTTGAGGCCCAACAGAACACTGAAGCTTTCTTT
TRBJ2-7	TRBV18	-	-	CASSPPAITHTGEQYF	TGTGCCAGCTCACCACCGGCGATCACTCACACGGGGGAGCAGTACTTC
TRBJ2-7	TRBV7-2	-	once	CASSRPGVSYEQYF	TGTGCCAGCAGCCGGCCGGGAGTTTCCTACGAGCAGTACTTC
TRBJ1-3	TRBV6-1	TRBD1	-	CASRHGTGGNTIYF	TGTGCCAGCAGACACGGGACAGGAGGAAACACCATATATTTT
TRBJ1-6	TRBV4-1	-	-	CASSQVLRNSPLHF	TGCGCCAGCAGCCAAGTCTTAAGGAACTCACCCCTCCACTTT
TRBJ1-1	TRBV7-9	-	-	CASSRRQGNTEAFF	TGTGCCAGCAGCCGACGCCAGGGGAACACTGAAGCTTTCTTT
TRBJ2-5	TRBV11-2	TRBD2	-	CASSPGTSGQETQYF	TGTGCCAGCAGCCCAGGGACTAGCGGCCAAGAGACCCAGTACTTC
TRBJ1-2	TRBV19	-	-	CASSIEDTTGYTF	TGTGCCAGTAGTATTGAGGACACCACGGGCTACACCTTC
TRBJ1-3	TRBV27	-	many	CASRPIRDSGNTIYF	TGTGCCAGCAGACCCATCAGGGACTCTGGAAACACCATATATTTT
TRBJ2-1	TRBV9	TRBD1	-	CASSVAGTGMNEQFF	TGTGCCAGCAGCGTAGCAGGGACAGGGATGAATGAGCAGTTCTTC
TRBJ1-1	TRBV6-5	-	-	CASSGDRKHTEAFF	TGTGCCAGCAGTGGCGACAGGAAGCACACTGAAGCTTTCTTT
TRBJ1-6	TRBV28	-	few	CASSPFRGSNSPLHF	TGTGCCAGCAGTCCCTTTCGGGGAAGTAATTCACCCCTCCACTTT
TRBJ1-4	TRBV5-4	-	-	CASSFPQGGVEKLFF	TGTGCCAGCAGCTTCCCCCAGGGAGGAGTTGAAAAACTGTTTTTT
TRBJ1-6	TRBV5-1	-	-	CASSLVDHNSPLHF	TGCGCCAGCAGCTTGGTGGACCATAATTCACCCCTCCACTTT
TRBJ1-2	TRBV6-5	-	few	CASSTFGADGYTF	TGTGCCAGCAGCACCTTTGGGGCTGATGGCTACACCTTC
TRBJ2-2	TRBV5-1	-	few	CASSLATASGELFF	TGCGCCAGCAGCTTGGCCACGGCAAGCGGGGAGCTGTTTTTT
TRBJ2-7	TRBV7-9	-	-	CASTTYGDMYEQYF	TGTGCCAGCACCACTTACGGGGACATGTACGAGCAGTACTTC
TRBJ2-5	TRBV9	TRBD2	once	CASSVGTAVRLAGFLETQYF	TGTGCCAGCAGCGTTGGGACAGCCGTGCGACTAGCGGGGTTCTTGGAGACCCAGTACTTC
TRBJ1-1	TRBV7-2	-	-	CASSQDGNTEAFF	TGTGCCAGCAGCCAGGACGGGAACACTGAAGCTTTCTTT
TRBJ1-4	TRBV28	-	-	CASSTGEKLFF	TGTGCCAGCAGTACGGGGGAAAAACTGTTTTTT
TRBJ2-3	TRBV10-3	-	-	CAISESVGSGYTQYF	TGTGCCATCAGTGAGTCCGTGGGTAGCGGATATACGCAGTATTTT
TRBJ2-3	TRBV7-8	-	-	CASSSWADTQYF	TGTGCCAGCAGCTCTTGGGCCGATACGCAGTATTTT
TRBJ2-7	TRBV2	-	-	CASSSEPSAAYEQYF	TGTGCCAGCAGTTCTGAGCCTAGCGCTGCCTACGAGCAGTACTTC
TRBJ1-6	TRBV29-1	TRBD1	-	CSVRRDSASPLHF	TGCAGCGTGCGCCGGGACAGTGCCTCACCCCTCCACTTT
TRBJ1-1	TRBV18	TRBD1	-	CASSPTGQGATEAFF	TGTGCCAGCTCACCGACCGGACAGGGAGCCACTGAAGCTTTCTTT
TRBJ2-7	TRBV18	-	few	CASSPLGESEQYF	TGTGCCAGCTCACCACTGGGGGAGAGCGAGCAGTACTTC
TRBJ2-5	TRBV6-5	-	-	CASSLLGVGETQYF	TGTGCCAGCAGTCTACTAGGGGTGGGGGAGACCCAGTACTTC
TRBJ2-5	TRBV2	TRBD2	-	CASSDASGNQETQYF	TGTGCCAGCAGTGATGCTAGCGGGAACCAAGAGACCCAGTACTTC
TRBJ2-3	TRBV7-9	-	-	CASSLGLGRSTSTDTQYF	TGTGCCAGCAGCTTAGGGCTCGGCAGGTCGACTAGCACAGATACGCAGTATTTT
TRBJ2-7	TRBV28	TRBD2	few	CASSASGRGYEQYF	TGTGCCAGCAGTGCTAGCGGGAGGGGCTACGAGCAGTACTTC
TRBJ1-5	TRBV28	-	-	CASSPSQGGNQPQHF	TGTGCCAGCAGCCCTTCCCAGGGCGGCAATCAGCCCCAGCATTTT
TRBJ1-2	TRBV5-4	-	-	CASTLQDNYGYTF	TGTGCCAGCACCTTACAAGATAACTATGGCTACACCTTC
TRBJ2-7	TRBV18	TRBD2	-	CASSPGTSGSWEQYF	TGTGCCAGCTCACCCGGGACTAGCGGGAGTTGGGAGCAGTACTTC
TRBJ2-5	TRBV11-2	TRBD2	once	CASSFTWEGQETQYF	TGTGCCAGCAGCTTTACGTGGGAGGGACAAGAGACCCAGTACTTC
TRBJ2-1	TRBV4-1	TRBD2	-	CASSQGTSGTYNEQFF	TGCGCCAGCAGCCAAGGGACTAGCGGGACATACAATGAGCAGTTCTTC
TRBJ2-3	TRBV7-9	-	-	CASSHDSSGNEYF	TGTGCCAGCAGCCATGACTCCTCCGGGAATGAGTATTTT
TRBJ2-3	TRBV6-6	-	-	CASSLLATGEGDTQYF	TGTGCCAGCAGCCTCCTCGCGACAGGGGAGGGAGATACGCAGTATTTT
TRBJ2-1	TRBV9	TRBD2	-	CASSMTSGVSSYNEQFF	TGTGCCAGCAGCATGACTAGCGGGGTTAGCTCCTACAATGAGCAGTTCTTC
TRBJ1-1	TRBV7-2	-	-	CASSFQKDTEAFF	TGTGCCAGCAGCTTCCAAAAGGACACTGAAGCTTTCTTT